The clone carrying this T cell receptor (beta chain) was detected many times. What it recognizes is unknown. The entry originates in a study of T cells in Graves' hyperthyroidism and ophthalmopathy. Whole-study results and caveats: By a 13 V-J model, ophthalmopathy was set apart from stable hyperthyroidism.

RNA transcripts gave rise to amplified TCR beta CDR3 regions. In the first-round RT-PCR of the TCR CDR3, the HTBI primer set was used. From the multiplex PCR reads, TCRdb called clonotypes with MiXCR, one entry per CDR3 protein. Of more than 350,000 distinct CDR3 sequences listed, about 17% were seen once; the top ten hold around a third. Blood dates from first hyperthyroidism diagnosis, before any ophthalmopathy symptoms. V lost 3 bases, J lost 0 bases, and 8 bases lay in between. Germline assignment: CDR1 DFQATT and CDR2 SNEGSKA (reference sequence). This CDR3 contains 13 residues. The chain combines TRBV20-1 with TRBJ2-5; D possibly corresponds to TRBD1 (5 bases). Sequenced sample: blood. This sequence originates from a woman younger than 45 with Graves' hyperthyroidism that later progressed to Graves' ophthalmopathy. In nucleotides, the CDR3 is TGCAGTGCTAGTAGGACATACCAAGAGACCCAGTACTTC. Residues: CSASRTYQETQYF.